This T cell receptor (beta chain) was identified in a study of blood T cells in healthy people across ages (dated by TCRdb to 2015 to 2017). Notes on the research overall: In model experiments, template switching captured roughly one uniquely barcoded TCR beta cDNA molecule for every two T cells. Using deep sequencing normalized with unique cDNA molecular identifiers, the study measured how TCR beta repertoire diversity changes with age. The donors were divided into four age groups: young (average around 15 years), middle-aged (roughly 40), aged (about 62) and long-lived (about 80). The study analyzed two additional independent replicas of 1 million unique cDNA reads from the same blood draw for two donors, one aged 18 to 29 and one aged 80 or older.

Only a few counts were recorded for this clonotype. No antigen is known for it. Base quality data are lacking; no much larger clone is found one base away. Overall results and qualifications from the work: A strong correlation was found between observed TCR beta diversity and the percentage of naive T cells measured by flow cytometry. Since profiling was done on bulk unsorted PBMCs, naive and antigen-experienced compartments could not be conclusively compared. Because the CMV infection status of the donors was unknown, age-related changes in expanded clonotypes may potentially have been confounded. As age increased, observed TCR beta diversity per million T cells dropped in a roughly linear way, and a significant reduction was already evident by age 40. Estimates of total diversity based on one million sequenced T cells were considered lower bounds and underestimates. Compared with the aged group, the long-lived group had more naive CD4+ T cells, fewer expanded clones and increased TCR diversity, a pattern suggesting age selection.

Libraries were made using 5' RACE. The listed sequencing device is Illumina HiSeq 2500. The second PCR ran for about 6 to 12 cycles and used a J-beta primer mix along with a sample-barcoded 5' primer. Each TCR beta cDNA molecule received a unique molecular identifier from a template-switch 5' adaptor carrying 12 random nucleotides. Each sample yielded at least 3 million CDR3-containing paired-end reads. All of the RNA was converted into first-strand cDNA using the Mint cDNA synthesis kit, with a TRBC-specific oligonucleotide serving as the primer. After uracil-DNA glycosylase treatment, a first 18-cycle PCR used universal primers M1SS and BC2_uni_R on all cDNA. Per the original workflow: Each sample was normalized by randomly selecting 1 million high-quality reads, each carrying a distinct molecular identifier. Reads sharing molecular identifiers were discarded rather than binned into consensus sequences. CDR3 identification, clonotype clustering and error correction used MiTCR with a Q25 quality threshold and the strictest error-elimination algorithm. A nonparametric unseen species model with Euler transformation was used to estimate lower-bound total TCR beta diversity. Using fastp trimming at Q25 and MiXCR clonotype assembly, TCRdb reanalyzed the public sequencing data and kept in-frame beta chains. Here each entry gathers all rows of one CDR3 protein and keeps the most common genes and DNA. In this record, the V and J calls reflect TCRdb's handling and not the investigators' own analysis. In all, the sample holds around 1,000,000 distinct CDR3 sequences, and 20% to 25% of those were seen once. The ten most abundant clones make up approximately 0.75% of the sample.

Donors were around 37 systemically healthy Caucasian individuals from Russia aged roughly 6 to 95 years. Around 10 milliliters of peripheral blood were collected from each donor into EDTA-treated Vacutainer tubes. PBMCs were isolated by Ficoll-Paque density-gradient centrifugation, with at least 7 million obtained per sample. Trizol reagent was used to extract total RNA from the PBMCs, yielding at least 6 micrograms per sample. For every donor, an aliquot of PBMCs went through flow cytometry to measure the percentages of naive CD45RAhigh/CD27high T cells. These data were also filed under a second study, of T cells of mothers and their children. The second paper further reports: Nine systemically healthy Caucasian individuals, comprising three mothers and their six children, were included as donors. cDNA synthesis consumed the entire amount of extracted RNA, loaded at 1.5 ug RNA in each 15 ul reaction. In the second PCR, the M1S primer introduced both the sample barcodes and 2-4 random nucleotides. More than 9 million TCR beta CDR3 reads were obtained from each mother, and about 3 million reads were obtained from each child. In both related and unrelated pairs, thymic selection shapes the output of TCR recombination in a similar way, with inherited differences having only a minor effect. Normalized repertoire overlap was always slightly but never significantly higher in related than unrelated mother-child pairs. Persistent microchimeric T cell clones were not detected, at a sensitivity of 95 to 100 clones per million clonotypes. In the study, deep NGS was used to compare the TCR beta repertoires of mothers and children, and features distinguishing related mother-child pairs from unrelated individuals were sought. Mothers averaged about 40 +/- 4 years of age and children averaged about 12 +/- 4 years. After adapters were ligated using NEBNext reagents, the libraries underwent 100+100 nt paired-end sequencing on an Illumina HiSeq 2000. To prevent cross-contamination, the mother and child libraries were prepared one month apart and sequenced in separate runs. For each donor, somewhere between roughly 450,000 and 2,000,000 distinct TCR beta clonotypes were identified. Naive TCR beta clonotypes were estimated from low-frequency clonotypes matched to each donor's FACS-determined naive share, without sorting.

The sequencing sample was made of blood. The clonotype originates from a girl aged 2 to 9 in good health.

For the CDR3, the sequence is CASSWVGGEQFF. The sequenced DNA: TGTGCCAGCAGCTGGGTGGGGGGTGAGCAGTTCTTC. The chain couples TRBV7-2 to TRBJ2-1, with TRBD2 as a weak D call on 6 bases. Via the germline V gene, CDR1 is SGHTA and CDR2 FQGNSA. CDR3 length: 12 amino acids, cysteine to phenylalanine. The DNA shown is the 36-base CDR3, in frame from base 1. V sheds 4 bases and J sheds 9 bases, leaving 10 bases between their ends.